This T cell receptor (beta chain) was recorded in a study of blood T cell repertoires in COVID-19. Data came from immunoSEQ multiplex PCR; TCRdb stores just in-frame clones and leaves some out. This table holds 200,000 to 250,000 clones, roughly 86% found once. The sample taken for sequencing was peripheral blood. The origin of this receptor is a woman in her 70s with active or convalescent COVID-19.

The CDR3 DNA follows: TGCAGTGCCAGTGGAGGCTATGAGCAGTTCTTC. Residues: CSASGGYEQFF. The gene calls are TRBV20-1 and TRBJ2-1; D perhaps matches TRBD2 (5 bases). This CDR3 comprises 11 residues. V lost 6 bases, J lost 8 bases, and 11 bases lay in between. CDR1 is DFQATT, CDR2 SNEGSKA, per germline (reference sequence).